One sample yielded the 3 T cell receptor beta chains listed below, sequenced in a study of shared clonotypes between healthy human individuals. This table comes from immunoSEQ multiplex PCR, and its TCRdb copy is limited to in-frame clones, with some not included. The sample has about 1.5 million clones; under 99% are singletons. The specimen was naive CD4+ T cells sorted from blood. Subset in this sample: CD45RA+ positively selected. These receptors were taken from a man aged 25 to 40 in good health.

The V call is TRBV19, the J call TRBJ2-7, with D perhaps matching TRBD1 (6 bases). V was pared by 4 bases and J by 2 bases, with 12 bases between. CDR1 is LNHDA, CDR2 SQIVND, per germline (reference sequence). This CDR3 spans 14 amino acids. As DNA, the CDR3 is TGTGCCAGTAGTAACCGGGACAAACCCTACGAGCAGTACTTC. Translated, it gives CASSNRDKPYEQYF.

The chain couples TRBV18 to TRBJ2-5; 9 bases agree with TRBD1. The CDR3 is 15 amino acids. J was trimmed by 2 bases and V by 3 bases; bases with no gene match: 4. Per germline, CDR1 KGHSH and CDR2 LQKENI. The CDR3 DNA sequence: TGTGCCAGCTCACCCCGGGACAGGGCGCAAGAGACCCAGTACTTC. It encodes CASSPRDRAQETQYF.

V usage is TRBV18 and J usage is TRBJ1-2, with D possibly matching TRBD1 (5 bases). This CDR3 comprises 16 residues. Trimming left V 0 bases short and J 3 bases short, with 14 bases between. The germline gives CDR1 KGHSH, CDR2 LQKENI. CDR3 DNA sequence: TGTGCCAGCTCACCACCCGACAGCCTGGGATACTATGGCTACACCTTC. Its protein product is CASSPPDSLGYYGYTF.